A single sample is the source of the 10 T cell receptor beta chains below, sequenced in a study of STAT5B mutations in CD4+ large granular lymphocyte leukemia. Method: immunoSEQ multiplex PCR; TCRdb's copy keeps in-frame clones and lacks some. This sample yields roughly 23,000 clones, of which roughly 82% are seen a single time; roughly 9% belongs to the top ten. The specimen was CD4+ T cells from blood buffy coats. These receptors all stem from a human donor in good health.

The chain links TRBV10-1 to TRBJ2-2; D remains unclear. Germline V gives CDR1 WNHNN, CDR2 SYGVQD (reference sequence). This CDR3 is built from 13 residues. Trimming left V 4 bases short and J 5 bases short, with 8 bases between. This CDR3 is CASSVKRTGELFF. The CDR3 DNA follows: TGCGCCAGCAGTGTTAAAAGGACCGGGGAGCTGTTTTTT.

The rearrangement uses TRBV2 and TRBJ2-7; TRBD2 matches 10 bases. The CDR3 covers 15 residues. Germline CDR1 is SNHLY and CDR2 is FYNNEI. V lost 6 bases, J lost 0 bases, and 5 bases stayed unmatched. In DNA, the CDR3 is TGTGCCAGCAGACTGGGACTAGCGTACTCCTACGAGCAGTACTTC. It is translated as CASRLGLAYSYEQYF.

The chain is built from TRBV7-2 and TRBJ1-2; no clear D gene. Per germline, CDR1 SGHTA and CDR2 FQGNSA. This CDR3 region has 13 residues. V was trimmed by 7 bases and J by 8 bases, leaving 17 bases between them. The CDR3 spells CASTTRRGKGYTF. CDR3 DNA sequence: TGTGCCAGCACCACCCGGCGGGGTAAGGGCTACACCTTC.

This sequence joins TRBV28 and TRBJ1-5; a weak D match, TRBD1 (6 bases). This CDR3 is 14 amino acids long. Germline V gene lookup returns CDR1 MDHEN and CDR2 SYDVKM. The germline V and J ends were trimmed by 5 bases and 6 bases, with 14 bases remaining between them. The CDR3 region is CASSVSTGTQPQHF. CDR3 DNA sequence: TGTGCCAGCAGTGTTTCCACAGGGACTCAGCCCCAGCATTTT. Supplemented by reference TRBV28 and TRBJ1-5, the full variable domain reads DVKVTQSSRYLVKRTGEKVFLECVQDMDHENMFWYRQDPGLGLRLIYFSYDVKMKEKGDIPEGYSVSREKKERFSLILESASTNQTSMYLCASSVSTGTQPQHFGDGTRLSIL.

The chain has TRBV2 and TRBJ1-5; D gene ambiguous. V shed 7 bases and J shed 4 bases, with 17 bases lying between them. The CDR3 loop spans 15 amino acids. The germline V gene has CDR1 SNHLY and CDR2 FYNNEI. The CDR3 DNA reads as TGTGCCAGCACCCCTCGGGCGGGAGGGAATCAGCCCCAGCATTTT. Protein: CASTPRAGGNQPQHF.

This chain uses TRBV5-1 with TRBJ1-4; D might be TRBD1 (5 bases). Trimming took 4 bases from V and 5 from J, leaving 12 bases between them. The CDR3 has 14 amino acids. Germline lookup yields CDR1 SGHRS and CDR2 YFSETQ. DNA for the CDR3: TGCGCCAGCAGCATAACTGGGGGAAATGAAAAACTGTTTTTT. This sequence encodes CASSITGGNEKLFF.

The rearrangement joins TRBV9 to TRBJ2-2; maybe TRBD1 (5 bases). CDR1 and CDR2 (germline): SGDLS, YYNGEE. The CDR3 is 14 amino acids. V lost 0 bases to trimming and J lost 4 bases, with 7 bases between them. The CDR3 region is CASSVGQTTGELFF. CDR3 nucleotide sequence: TGTGCCAGCAGCGTAGGACAGACCACCGGGGAGCTGTTTTTT.

The rearrangement uses TRBV28 and TRBJ2-5, with D maybe TRBD1 (6 bases). Trimming stripped 3 bases from V and 1 base from J, with 9 bases between. The CDR3 has 14 residues. In germline, CDR1 is MDHEN, CDR2 SYDVKM. The DNA for the CDR3 is TGTGCCAGCAGTTTCGACAGGCTCCAAGAGACCCAGTACTTC. Protein: CASSFDRLQETQYF.

V gene TRBV6-6 combines with J gene TRBJ1-5; D gene unclear. The V gene lost 0 bases and the J gene lost 9 bases, with 15 bases spanning the gap. The CDR3 covers 15 residues. CDR1 and CDR2 from the germline V gene are MNHNY and SVGAGI (reference sequence). This CDR3 reads CASSYSRNSGLPQHF. CDR3 nucleotides: TGTGCCAGCAGTTACTCCCGCAACAGTGGCTTGCCCCAGCATTTT.

The gene calls are TRBV19 and TRBJ1-4, with D possibly TRBD1 on 5 matching bases. The germline V gene encodes CDR1 LNHDA and CDR2 SQIVND (reference sequence). The CDR3 consists of 14 residues. V gave up 5 bases and J gave up 8 bases, with 15 bases separating them. The DNA of the CDR3 is TGTGCCAGTAGTCCTAGCCGACAGAGAGAAAAACTGTTTTTT. This codes for CASSPSRQREKLFF.